A selection of T cell receptor beta chains follows, all from one sample in a study of CD8 T cells in ankylosing spondylitis. TCRdb reprocessed the 5' RACE reads via MiXCR and lists one record per CDR3 protein. The table records 290,000 or so distinct CDR3 sequences, less than 25% of them present only once. Sample: blood, either unsorted or a sorted T cell fraction (not recorded which). These receptors came from a female donor with ankylosing spondylitis or in good health (not recorded which). CDR3s include the opening cysteine and the closing phenylalanine or tryptophan. A D gene is named only where the DNA matches it firmly. Clone size appears in some rows only: once, few, many, or a class for an expanded clone.

size: .
D: .
V: TRBV7-2
J: TRBJ1-1
CDR3: CASSLLGVGTEAFF
DNA: TGTGCCAGCAGCTTACTCGGGGTGGGGACTGAAGCTTTCTTT

size: many
D: .
V: TRBV7-3
J: TRBJ2-3
CDR3: CASSLNVAASTDTQYF
DNA: TGTGCCAGCAGCTTAAACGTCGCGGCTAGCACAGATACGCAGTATTTT

size: .
D: .
V: TRBV20-1
J: TRBJ1-1
CDR3: CSASLGREAFF
DNA: TGCAGTGCTAGTTTAGGGCGTGAAGCTTTCTTT

size: .
D: .
V: TRBV21-1
J: TRBJ1-1
CDR3: CASISKGRNTEAFF
DNA: TGTGCCAGCATCTCAAAGGGCAGGAACACTGAAGCTTTCTTT

size: few
D: .
V: TRBV15
J: TRBJ2-3
CDR3: CATSRAAGQGTDTQYF
DNA: TGTGCCACCAGCAGAGCCGCCGGCCAGGGCACAGATACGCAGTATTTT

size: few
D: .
V: TRBV4-3
J: TRBJ2-3
CDR3: CASSQAWPNLDTQYF
DNA: TGCGCCAGCAGCCAAGCTTGGCCGAACCTAGATACGCAGTATTTT

size: .
D: TRBD1
V: TRBV4-3
J: TRBJ2-7
CDR3: CASSTTGGEYEQYF
DNA: TGCGCCAGCAGCACGACAGGGGGAGAGTACGAGCAGTACTTC

size: many
D: TRBD2
V: TRBV5-6
J: TRBJ2-3
CDR3: CASSSPGLNLLRSTDTQYF
DNA: TGTGCCAGCAGCTCGCCGGGACTAAACCTCCTACGTAGCACAGATACGCAGTATTTT

size: .
D: TRBD1
V: TRBV4-3
J: TRBJ1-1
CDR3: CASSPNLYGTGNIGAFF
DNA: TGCGCCAGCAGCCCGAACCTCTACGGGACAGGGAATATAGGAGCTTTCTTT

size: .
D: .
V: TRBV30
J: TRBJ1-6
CDR3: CAWSLEGSPLHF
DNA: TGTGCCTGGAGTTTAGAGGGTTCACCCCTCCACTTT

size: many
D: .
V: TRBV9
J: TRBJ2-1
CDR3: CASSVEVENEQFF
DNA: TGTGCCAGCAGCGTAGAGGTGGAAAATGAGCAGTTCTTC

size: many
D: .
V: TRBV29-1
J: TRBJ2-1
CDR3: CSVDADSNEQFF
DNA: TGCAGCGTTGATGCCGACTCCAATGAGCAGTTCTTC

size: many
D: TRBD1
V: TRBV6-5
J: TRBJ1-2
CDR3: CASSYSRWAGGSNYGYTF
DNA: TGTGCCAGCAGTTACTCGAGATGGGCAGGGGGATCTAACTATGGCTACACCTTC

size: .
D: .
V: TRBV6-2/TRBV6-3
J: TRBJ2-7
CDR3: CASSKDRVYEQYF
DNA: TGTGCCAGCAGCAAAGACAGAGTCTACGAGCAGTACTTC

size: few
D: .
V: TRBV6-1
J: TRBJ2-7
CDR3: CASDPRQRSSYEQYF
DNA: TGTGCCAGCGACCCGAGACAGAGAAGCTCCTACGAGCAGTACTTC

size: few
D: TRBD2
V: TRBV11-2
J: TRBJ2-4
CDR3: CASSLWTSGDIAKNIQYF
DNA: TGTGCCAGCAGCCTATGGACTAGCGGGGATATAGCCAAAAACATTCAGTACTTC

size: many
D: TRBD1
V: TRBV20-1
J: TRBJ2-5
CDR3: CSATGTGEAQYF
DNA: TGCAGTGCTACCGGGACAGGGGAGGCCCAGTACTTC

size: .
D: .
V: TRBV12-3/TRBV12-4
J: TRBJ2-6
CDR3: CASRPTGANVLTF
DNA: TGTGCCAGCAGGCCGACTGGGGCCAACGTCCTGACTTTC

size: .
D: TRBD2
V: TRBV18
J: TRBJ2-2
CDR3: CASSPGRGGPSTGELFF
DNA: TGTGCCAGCTCACCAGGGAGGGGCGGACCGTCCACCGGGGAGCTGTTTTTT

size: few
D: .
V: TRBV20-1
J: TRBJ1-1
CDR3: CSAKSRDKNTEAFF
DNA: TGCAGTGCCAAGTCGCGGGATAAGAACACTGAAGCTTTCTTT

size: many
D: .
V: TRBV7-2
J: TRBJ2-3
CDR3: CASSLEGRGTDTQYF
DNA: TGTGCCAGCAGCTTAGAGGGCAGGGGAACAGATACGCAGTATTTT

size: .
D: .
V: TRBV4-3
J: TRBJ1-3
CDR3: CASSQDSGYGNTIYF
DNA: TGCGCCAGCAGCCAAGACTCAGGATACGGAAACACCATATATTTT

size: many
D: .
V: TRBV29-1
J: TRBJ2-6
CDR3: CSVEDPRAGANVLTF
DNA: TGCAGCGTTGAAGATCCCCGGGCTGGGGCCAACGTCCTGACTTTC

size: many
D: TRBD1
V: TRBV20-1
J: TRBJ2-7
CDR3: CSGTGSSYEQYF
DNA: TGCAGTGGGACAGGAAGCTCCTACGAGCAGTACTTC

size: few
D: TRBD2
V: TRBV6-1
J: TRBJ2-2
CDR3: CASSGLAGGKTGELFF
DNA: TGTGCCAGCAGTGGGTTAGCGGGAGGTAAAACCGGGGAGCTGTTTTTT

size: .
D: .
V: TRBV7-9
J: TRBJ2-7
CDR3: CASSPLADPYEQYF
DNA: TGTGCCAGCAGTCCTCTCGCGGACCCCTACGAGCAGTACTTC

size: .
D: .
V: TRBV11-2
J: TRBJ1-6
CDR3: CASSLEDQGFSPLHF
DNA: TGTGCCAGCAGCTTAGAGGATCAGGGTTTTTCACCCCTCCACTTT

size: .
D: TRBD2
V: TRBV2
J: TRBJ2-5
CDR3: CASSTLAGGQETQYF
DNA: TGTGCCAGCAGTACACTAGCGGGAGGCCAAGAGACCCAGTACTTC

size: .
D: TRBD1
V: TRBV7-7
J: TRBJ2-1
CDR3: CASSLDRAGEQFF
DNA: TGTGCTAGCAGCTTAGACAGGGCCGGTGAGCAGTTCTTC

size: .
D: TRBD2
V: TRBV5-1
J: TRBJ2-7
CDR3: CASSATSVAYEQYF
DNA: TGCGCCAGCAGCGCAACTAGCGTCGCCTACGAGCAGTACTTC

size: few
D: .
V: TRBV25-1
J: TRBJ2-5
CDR3: CASSEFTEQETQYF
DNA: TGTGCCAGCAGTGAGTTCACCGAGCAAGAGACCCAGTACTTC

size: few
D: TRBD2
V: TRBV6-1
J: TRBJ2-3
CDR3: CASSQVAGADTQYF
DNA: TGTGCCAGCAGTCAAGTAGCGGGAGCTGATACGCAGTATTTT

size: .
D: .
V: TRBV9
J: TRBJ2-7
CDR3: CASSVDGASSYEQYF
DNA: TGTGCCAGCAGCGTAGACGGGGCAAGCTCCTACGAGCAGTACTTC

size: .
D: TRBD2
V: TRBV18
J: TRBJ2-3
CDR3: CASSPRLAGGLETQYF
DNA: TGTGCCAGCTCACCACGGCTAGCGGGAGGGTTGGAGACGCAGTATTTT

size: .
D: TRBD1
V: TRBV7-3
J: TRBJ2-4
CDR3: CASSSGTGNIQYF
DNA: TGTGCCAGCAGCTCCGGGACAGGGAACATTCAGTACTTC

size: medium-sized
D: .
V: TRBV2
J: TRBJ2-1
CDR3: CASSPTSHTYNEQFF
DNA: TGTGCCAGCAGTCCGACTAGTCACACCTACAATGAGCAGTTCTTC

size: few
D: TRBD2
V: TRBV7-2
J: TRBJ2-7
CDR3: CASSYGGRRGLEQYF
DNA: TGTGCCAGCAGCTATGGCGGGAGGCGGGGACTCGAGCAGTACTTC

size: few
D: .
V: TRBV29-1
J: TRBJ2-1
CDR3: CSVRLREWQFF
DNA: TGCAGCGTTAGGCTCAGGGAATGGCAGTTCTTC

size: few
D: TRBD1
V: TRBV12-3/TRBV12-4
J: TRBJ1-1
CDR3: CASRGGTGGEAFF
DNA: TGTGCCAGCAGGGGGGGGACAGGGGGCGAAGCTTTCTTT

size: .
D: TRBD2
V: TRBV11-2
J: TRBJ2-5
CDR3: CASSLELGSSGRSETQYF
DNA: TGTGCCAGCAGCTTAGAGTTGGGTTCGAGCGGGAGATCAGAGACCCAGTACTTC

size: few
D: TRBD2
V: TRBV6-5
J: TRBJ2-1
CDR3: CASSHGTSGSGLINEQFF
DNA: TGTGCCAGCAGTCACGGGACTAGCGGGAGTGGTCTTATCAATGAGCAGTTCTTC

size: .
D: TRBD1
V: TRBV4-1
J: TRBJ2-2
CDR3: CASRNPQQGATGELFF
DNA: TGCGCCAGCAGGAACCCGCAACAGGGGGCTACCGGGGAGCTGTTTTTT

size: .
D: TRBD1
V: TRBV7-9
J: TRBJ1-1
CDR3: CASSLAGTGGTEAFF
DNA: TGTGCCAGCAGCTTGGCCGGGACAGGGGGCACTGAAGCTTTCTTT

size: .
D: TRBD1
V: TRBV29-1
J: TRBJ1-2
CDR3: CSGMTGGDYGYTF
DNA: TGCAGCGGCATGACAGGGGGCGACTATGGCTACACCTTC

size: .
D: TRBD1
V: TRBV30
J: TRBJ1-1
CDR3: CAWKGTGRSREAFF
DNA: TGTGCCTGGAAGGGGACAGGGCGGAGTCGGGAAGCTTTCTTT

size: .
D: .
V: TRBV5-1
J: TRBJ2-7
CDR3: CASSVGGSYEQYF
DNA: TGCGCCAGCAGCGTGGGGGGATCCTACGAGCAGTACTTC

size: few
D: .
V: TRBV7-9
J: TRBJ2-2
CDR3: CASKGPNTGELFF
DNA: TGTGCCAGCAAAGGGCCGAACACCGGGGAGCTGTTTTTT

size: few
D: TRBD1
V: TRBV4-3
J: TRBJ1-2
CDR3: CASSRQGANNYGYTF
DNA: TGCGCCAGCAGCCGACAGGGGGCAAATAACTATGGCTACACCTTC

size: .
D: .
V: TRBV6-2/TRBV6-3
J: TRBJ2-2
CDR3: CASSPGLWAGELFF
DNA: TGTGCCAGCAGCCCTGGATTGTGGGCCGGGGAGCTGTTTTTT

size: .
D: .
V: TRBV4-3
J: TRBJ2-2
CDR3: CASSQDRGSVGELFF
DNA: TGCGCCAGCAGCCAAGATCGGGGGAGTGTCGGGGAGCTGTTTTTT

size: few
D: .
V: TRBV20-1
J: TRBJ2-5
CDR3: CSARDRQETQYF
DNA: TGCAGTGCTAGAGATAGGCAAGAGACCCAGTACTTC